A selection of T cell receptor beta chains follows, all from one sample in a study of T cells after yellow fever vaccination. One entry per CDR3 protein results from TCRdb running MiXCR on the 5' RACE reads. The table lists 250,000 or so distinct CDR3 sequences, roughly 4% of them singletons. This specimen was PBMCs, taken 15 days after the yellow fever booster vaccination. The receptor set was obtained from a man aged 18 to 29 who received the YFV17D yellow fever vaccine. Both conserved end residues are part of each CDR3. A D gene is named only where the DNA matches it firmly. Size is omitted from some rows. Given values are once, few, many or a class for expanded clones.

clone_size j_call d_call v_call cdr3_nt cdr3_aa
many TRBJ2-5 TRBD2 TRBV5-1 TGCGCCAGCAGGCCTCTAGCGGGGGGTGCAGAAGAGACCCAGTACTTC CASRPLAGGAEETQYF
many TRBJ2-3 NA TRBV25-1 TGTGCCAGCAGTGCGAAAGGGGCAGATACGCAGTATTTT CASSAKGADTQYF
many TRBJ2-7 NA TRBV7-9 TGTGCCAGCACCTCCGGAGGGCGCCACGAGCAGTACTTC CASTSGGRHEQYF
many TRBJ2-3 NA TRBV29-1 TGCAGCGTTGTTTATAGGGGGGGCGCAGATACGCAGTATTTT CSVVYRGGADTQYF
many TRBJ2-2 TRBD1 TRBV6-2/TRBV6-3 TGTGCCAGCAGTTACATCAGAGTGAGGGGGCGTACCGGGGAGCTGTTTTTT CASSYIRVRGRTGELFF
NA TRBJ1-1 TRBD1 TRBV7-9 TGTGCCAGCAGTCCCTCCCTGCAGGGGGCCGGCACTGAAGCTTTCTTT CASSPSLQGAGTEAFF
many TRBJ1-5 NA TRBV12-3/TRBV12-4 TGTGCCAGCAGGCCCGGAGGGAATCAGCCCCAGCATTTT CASRPGGNQPQHF
many TRBJ1-1 NA TRBV7-8 TGTGCCAGCAGCCGACGCATCCAGGGGAACACTGAAGCTTTCTTT CASSRRIQGNTEAFF
many TRBJ1-6 NA TRBV12-3/TRBV12-4 TGTGCCAGCAGTTTCTGGCGCTCACCCCTCCACTTT CASSFWRSPLHF
many TRBJ2-3 TRBD2 TRBV20-1 TGCAGTGCGGAGACTAGCGGGGGGGGAGATACGCAGTATTTT CSAETSGGGDTQYF
many TRBJ1-1 NA TRBV12-3/TRBV12-4 TGTGCCAGCACGGTGTTTTCTGGGGGAATGGGCACTGAAGCTTTCTTT CASTVFSGGMGTEAFF
many TRBJ2-3 NA TRBV7-2 TGTGCCAGCAGCTCTCAGGGTGGGGATACGCAGTATTTT CASSSQGGDTQYF
many TRBJ2-1 NA TRBV10-2 TGCGCCAGCAAAGGGAGCGGCTACAATGAGCAGTTCTTC CASKGSGYNEQFF
many TRBJ1-4 TRBD1 TRBV6-5 TGTGCCAGCAGTTACTCGGGACAGGGTGAAAAACTGTTTTTT CASSYSGQGEKLFF
many TRBJ2-1 NA TRBV5-6 TGTGCCAGCAGCTATCTAACAAGCGGGGACAACAATGAGCAGTTCTTC CASSYLTSGDNNEQFF
many TRBJ2-3 NA TRBV2 TGTGCCAGACAGGGAGGAGGCACAGATACGCAGTATTTT CARQGGGTDTQYF
many TRBJ1-1 NA TRBV7-2 TGTGCCAGCAGCTCCGTTCGCGGCAGCTTAAACACTGAAGCTTTCTTT CASSSVRGSLNTEAFF
few TRBJ1-6 NA TRBV4-3 TGCGCCAGCAGCCACCGCATTTGGGAGAGGGGGAGAGATTCACCCCTCCACTTT CASSHRIWERGRDSPLHF
many TRBJ1-1 NA TRBV20-1 TGCAGTAGGACAGATTACACTGAAGCTTTCTTT CSRTDYTEAFF
many TRBJ2-1 NA TRBV5-1 TGCGCCAGCACCCGGGAGAGCTCCTACAATGAGCAGTTCTTC CASTRESSYNEQFF
many TRBJ1-2 NA TRBV7-9 TGTGCCAGCAGCTTAGCTAGAGCCTCCCGAACCTATGGCTACACCTTC CASSLARASRTYGYTF
many TRBJ1-4 NA TRBV18 TGTGCCAGCTCACCACGTCAAGAAAAACTGTTTTTT CASSPRQEKLFF
many TRBJ2-2 NA TRBV18 TGTGCCAGCTCACCACCGTCAGGGGCCGGGGAGCTGTTTTTT CASSPPSGAGELFF
many TRBJ1-2 NA TRBV5-1 TGCGCCAGCAGCTTCCGGACTGACTATGGCTACACCTTC CASSFRTDYGYTF
many TRBJ2-5 NA TRBV10-1 TGCGCCAGCAGTGACCCTCGAGGGGTACAAGAGACCCAGTACTTC CASSDPRGVQETQYF
NA TRBJ1-1 NA TRBV30 TGTGCCTGGAGTGTACAGCCCAACACTGAAACTTTCTTT CAWSVQPNTETFF
many TRBJ2-3 TRBD2 TRBV11-2 TGTGCCAGCAGCTCGGGACTAGCGGGGGGGGGAGATACGCAGTATTTT CASSSGLAGGGDTQYF
few TRBJ1-2 TRBD1 TRBV4-2 TGTGCCAGCAGCCAAGATCCCGGGACAGGGGAAAGTTGGGGCTATGGCTACACCTTC CASSQDPGTGESWGYGYTF
many TRBJ1-5 NA TRBV4-1 TGCGCCAGCAGCCAAGTGGGTTATCAGCCCCAGCATTTT CASSQVGYQPQHF
many TRBJ2-3 NA TRBV5-1 TGCGCCAGCAGCTTCTCGACAGGGACTAGCACAGATACGCAGTATTTT CASSFSTGTSTDTQYF
many TRBJ1-5 TRBD1 TRBV12-3/TRBV12-4 TGTGCCAGCAGAAGGGGGCGCCAAGGAAATCAGCCCCAGCATTTT CASRRGRQGNQPQHF
many TRBJ2-5 NA TRBV6-6 TGTGCCAGCAGTTACGTAGAGGGCGGGGAGACCCAGTACTTC CASSYVEGGETQYF
many TRBJ1-6 TRBD1 TRBV10-3 TGTGCCATGGGGACAGGGGAGAAATCACCCCTCCACTTT CAMGTGEKSPLHF
many TRBJ1-1 NA TRBV6-6 TGTGCCTTACCTGGCCCCCATAGGGCCGAAGCTTTCTTT CALPGPHRAEAFF
many TRBJ1-5 NA TRBV4-1 TGCGCCAGCAGCCAAGATCCCCCCTTCGGCGGTTATAGCAATCAGCCCCAGCATTTT CASSQDPPFGGYSNQPQHF
many TRBJ2-2 NA TRBV20-1 TGCAGTGCCCGCATTGCAGGGAGCACCGGGGAGCTGTTTTTT CSARIAGSTGELFF
many TRBJ1-1 NA TRBV5-1 TGCGCCAGCAGCTCGGGCAACAACCCCGACACTGAAGCTTTCTTT CASSSGNNPDTEAFF
NA TRBJ1-3 NA TRBV25-1 TGTGCCAGCAAGGGGACCTCTGGAAACACCATATATTTT CASKGTSGNTIYF
NA TRBJ2-5 NA TRBV5-1 TGCGCCAGCAGCTTGGGCTCCGGGAAAGAGACCCAGTACTTC CASSLGSGKETQYF
many TRBJ2-5 TRBD2 TRBV5-1 TGCGCCAGCAGCTTGGGGGACGGGGGGGCCGAGGAGACCCAGTACTTC CASSLGDGGAEETQYF